The clone carrying this T cell receptor (beta chain) was observed a handful of times. Stable disease denoted Graves' hyperthyroidism without ophthalmopathy progression within 18 months. These data belong to a study of T cells in Graves' hyperthyroidism and ophthalmopathy. The CDR3 is 16 amino acids. Trimming took 3 bases from V and 5 from J; bases not matched to a gene: 12. Germline assignment: CDR1 LNHDA and CDR2 SQIVND (reference sequence). Authors of the study amplified TCR beta CDR3 regions from RNA transcripts. First-round RT-PCR with HTBI primers amplified the TCR CDR3 region. MiXCR was run by TCRdb on the multiplex PCR reads, yielding one entry per CDR3 protein. In the table there are roughly 700,000 distinct CDR3 sequences, 15% to 20% of which are singletons.

The material sequenced was blood. This clonotype was sampled from a man aged 50 or older with Graves' hyperthyroidism. The chain is built from TRBV19 and TRBJ1-1, with 7 bases that match TRBD1. The DNA for the CDR3 is TGTGCCAGTAGTATGCCTCAAAGGGGGCGAAGGACTGAAGCTTTCTTT. It translates to CASSMPQRGRRTEAFF.